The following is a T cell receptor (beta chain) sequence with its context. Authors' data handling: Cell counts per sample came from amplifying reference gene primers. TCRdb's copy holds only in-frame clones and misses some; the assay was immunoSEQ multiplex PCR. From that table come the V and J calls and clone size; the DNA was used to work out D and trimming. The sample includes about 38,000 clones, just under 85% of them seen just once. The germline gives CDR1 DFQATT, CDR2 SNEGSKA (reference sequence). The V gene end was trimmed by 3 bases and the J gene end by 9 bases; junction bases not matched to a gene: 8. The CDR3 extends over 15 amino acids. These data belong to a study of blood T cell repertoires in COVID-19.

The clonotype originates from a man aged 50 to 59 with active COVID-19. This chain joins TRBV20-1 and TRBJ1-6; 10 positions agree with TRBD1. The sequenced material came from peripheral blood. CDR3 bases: TGCAGTGCTAGTCGCGGGACAGGGGTCGGTTCACCCCTCCACTTT. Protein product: CSASRGTGVGSPLHF.